Listed below are T cell receptor beta chains from one sample, sequenced in a study of OX40 agonist ivuxolimab in advanced cancers. Data came from immunoSEQ multiplex PCR; TCRdb stores just in-frame clones and leaves some out. Here the sample spans 82,000 or so clones, 75% to 90% being singletons. The specimen was CD4+ or CD8+ T cells sorted from blood, collected in a trial of the OX40 agonist ivuxolimab. The receptor source for this set is an adult with an advanced solid tumor such as melanoma, head and neck, liver or kidney cancer. The CDR3 runs from the conserved cysteine through the conserved F or W. Each record gives: D gene, J gene, clone size, V gene, CDR3 length, CDR3 protein, CDR3 DNA. D genes are given only for firm matches. A clone size is listed for some rows: how often the clone was seen (once, few, many), or a class if it is expanded.

D: TRBD1; J: TRBJ1-5; size: NA; V: TRBV28; length: 13; CDR3: CASAGGFNQPQHF; DNA: TGTGCCTCCGCAGGGGGGTTCAATCAGCCCCAGCATTTT
D: NA; J: TRBJ1-2; size: NA; V: TRBV19; length: 14; CDR3: CASSSGRRNYGYTF; DNA: TGTGCCAGTAGCAGTGGCAGACGTAACTATGGCTACACCTTC
D: NA; J: TRBJ1-1; size: NA; V: TRBV5-4; length: 13; CDR3: CASSLDMNTEAFF; DNA: TGTGCCAGCAGCTTGGACATGAACACTGAAGCTTTCTTT
D: NA; J: TRBJ2-5; size: NA; V: TRBV5-1; length: 15; CDR3: CASSLQNREQETQYF; DNA: TGCGCCAGCAGCTTGCAAAACAGGGAGCAAGAGACCCAGTACTTC
D: NA; J: TRBJ1-4; size: NA; V: TRBV5-6; length: 14; CDR3: CASNRDTANEKLFF; DNA: TGTGCCAGCAACCGGGACACGGCCAATGAAAAACTGTTTTTT
D: TRBD2; J: TRBJ2-1; size: NA; V: TRBV10-3; length: 13; CDR3: CAIGGTSVNEQFF; DNA: TGTGCCATCGGAGGGACTAGCGTAAATGAGCAGTTCTTC
D: NA; J: TRBJ2-5; size: NA; V: TRBV2; length: 14; CDR3: CASRPMSPQETQYF; DNA: TGTGCCAGCAGGCCGATGAGCCCTCAAGAGACCCAGTACTTC
D: NA; J: TRBJ2-5; size: NA; V: TRBV2; length: 13; CDR3: CASRAGYQETQYF; DNA: TGTGCCAGCAGGGCGGGATACCAAGAGACCCAGTACTTC
D: TRBD1; J: TRBJ2-1; size: NA; V: TRBV19; length: 16; CDR3: CASSPSYGQGINEQFF; DNA: TGTGCCAGTAGTCCTTCCTATGGACAGGGTATTAATGAGCAGTTCTTC
D: TRBD1; J: TRBJ1-4; size: NA; V: TRBV6-1; length: 18; CDR3: CASSVGTGGGATNEKLFF; DNA: TGTGCCAGCAGTGTTGGGACAGGGGGAGGGGCAACTAATGAAAAACTGTTTTTT
D: NA; J: TRBJ1-6; size: once; V: TRBV4-3; length: 15; CDR3: CASSQEWFYNSPLRF; DNA: TGCGCCAGCAGCCAAGAGTGGTTCTATAATTCACCCCTCCGCTTT
D: TRBD1; J: TRBJ1-1; size: NA; V: TRBV6-1; length: 14; CDR3: CASSSTGGVTEAFF; DNA: TGTGCCAGCAGCTCTACAGGGGGCGTCACTGAAGCTTTCTTT
D: NA; J: TRBJ1-2; size: NA; V: TRBV2; length: 14; CDR3: CASSELSGPEGYTF; DNA: TGTGCCAGCAGTGAACTCTCGGGGCCGGAGGGCTACACCTTC
D: NA; J: TRBJ2-5; size: NA; V: TRBV28; length: 14; CDR3: CASSFLTVQETQYF; DNA: TGTGCCAGCAGTTTTCTAACGGTCCAAGAGACCCAGTACTTC
D: NA; J: TRBJ2-3; size: NA; V: TRBV19; length: 16; CDR3: CASSIPHRESTDTQYF; DNA: TGTGCCAGTAGTATACCACACAGGGAAAGCACAGATACGCAGTATTTT
D: NA; J: TRBJ1-2; size: NA; V: TRBV6-7; length: 15; CDR3: CASSYSGGGDYGYTF; DNA: TGTGCCAGCAGTTACTCTGGGGGGGGCGACTATGGCTACACCTTC
D: NA; J: TRBJ1-6; size: NA; V: TRBV11-3; length: 12; CDR3: CASSPINSPLHF; DNA: TGTGCCAGCAGCCCCATTAATTCACCCCTCCACTTT
D: NA; J: TRBJ2-5; size: NA; V: TRBV5-1; length: 14; CDR3: CASSLVGGQETQYF; DNA: TGCGCCAGCAGCTTGGTTGGGGGCCAAGAGACCCAGTACTTC
D: NA; J: TRBJ2-4; size: NA; V: TRBV2; length: 14; CDR3: CASSEKWAKNIQYF; DNA: TGTGCCAGCAGTGAAAAATGGGCCAAAAACATTCAGTACTTC
D: TRBD1; J: TRBJ1-5; size: NA; V: TRBV12-5; length: 21; CDR3: CASGLVRRETGVYSGNQPQHF; DNA: TGTGCTAGTGGTTTGGTACGTAGGGAGACAGGGGTTTATAGCGGCAATCAGCCCCAGCATTTT
D: NA; J: TRBJ2-5; size: NA; V: TRBV7-2; length: 16; CDR3: CASSLTRQAYQETQYF; DNA: TGTGCCAGCAGCTTAACGCGGCAGGCGTACCAAGAGACCCAGTACTTC
D: NA; J: TRBJ1-2; size: NA; V: TRBV7-9; length: 15; CDR3: CASSLTDPLHYGYTF; DNA: TGTGCCAGCAGCTTAACAGACCCTCTTCACTATGGCTACACCTTC
D: NA; J: TRBJ1-2; size: NA; V: TRBV30; length: 13; CDR3: CAWRSEGTGGYTF; DNA: TGTGCCTGGAGGTCGGAGGGGACGGGTGGCTACACCTTC
D: NA; J: TRBJ2-3; size: NA; V: TRBV7-9; length: 15; CDR3: CASSPMASGTDTQYF; DNA: TGTGCCAGCAGCCCCATGGCTAGCGGCACAGATACGCAGTATTTT
D: NA; J: TRBJ2-6; size: NA; V: TRBV27; length: 14; CDR3: CASSFALAANVLTF; DNA: TGTGCCAGCAGTTTCGCCCTGGCGGCCAACGTCCTGACTTTC
D: NA; J: TRBJ2-3; size: NA; V: TRBV21-1; length: 16; CDR3: CASRDRGPFLTDTQYF; DNA: TGTGCCAGCAGGGACAGGGGTCCCTTTCTCACAGATACGCAGTATTTT
D: NA; J: TRBJ1-4; size: NA; V: TRBV19; length: 15; CDR3: CASSITAATNEKLFF; DNA: TGTGCCAGTAGTATCACGGCTGCAACTAATGAAAAACTGTTTTTT
D: NA; J: TRBJ2-7; size: NA; V: TRBV11-2; length: 14; CDR3: CASSLVSSPYEQYF; DNA: TGTGCCAGCAGCTTAGTCTCCAGCCCCTACGAGCAGTACTTC
D: TRBD2; J: TRBJ2-7; size: once; V: TRBV2; length: 13; CDR3: CASSETSGREQYF; DNA: TGTGCCAGCAGTGAAACTAGCGGAAGAGAGCAGTACTTC
D: TRBD1; J: TRBJ2-1; size: NA; V: TRBV13; length: 16; CDR3: CASSYRTGISYNEQFF; DNA: TGTGCCAGCAGCTATCGGACAGGGATCTCCTACAATGAGCAGTTCTTC
D: NA; J: TRBJ1-2; size: NA; V: TRBV30; length: 15; CDR3: CAWYSPGQPSYGYTF; DNA: TGTGCCTGGTATTCACCCGGGCAGCCGTCCTATGGCTACACCTTC
D: NA; J: TRBJ2-2; size: NA; V: TRBV7-3; length: 12; CDR3: CASSLLLGELFF; DNA: TGTGCCAGCAGCCTCCTTCTCGGGGAGCTGTTTTTT
D: TRBD1; J: TRBJ1-6; size: NA; V: TRBV6-1; length: 16; CDR3: CASSERGQGAYSPLHF; DNA: TGTGCCAGCAGTGAGAGGGGGCAGGGGGCTTATTCACCCCTCCACTTT
D: NA; J: TRBJ2-1; size: NA; V: TRBV2; length: 13; CDR3: CASSAEGHSEQFF; DNA: TGTGCCAGCAGTGCCGAAGGGCACAGTGAGCAGTTCTTC
D: NA; J: TRBJ1-2; size: NA; V: TRBV7-2; length: 14; CDR3: CASSLDSSGRGYTF; DNA: TGTGCCAGCAGCTTAGATAGCTCAGGTCGTGGCTACACCTTC
D: NA; J: TRBJ2-2; size: once; V: TRBV19; length: 14; CDR3: CASRGHKNTGELFF; DNA: TGTGCCAGTAGGGGCCACAAGAACACCGGGGAGCTGTTTTTT
D: NA; J: TRBJ2-7; size: NA; V: TRBV5-1; length: 13; CDR3: CASSSRASYEQYF; DNA: TGCGCCAGCAGCTCCCGGGCAAGCTACGAGCAGTACTTC
D: NA; J: TRBJ1-4; size: NA; V: TRBV15; length: 13; CDR3: CATSREPSEKLFF; DNA: TGTGCCACCAGCAGAGAGCCCAGTGAAAAACTGTTTTTT
D: TRBD1; J: TRBJ2-7; size: few; V: TRBV10-1; length: 14; CDR3: CASSGGQATYEQYF; DNA: TGCGCCAGCAGTGGAGGACAGGCCACCTACGAGCAGTACTTC
D: NA; J: TRBJ1-5; size: NA; V: TRBV11-2; length: 11; CDR3: CASPGIQPQHF; DNA: TGTGCCAGCCCAGGCATTCAGCCCCAGCATTTT
D: TRBD1; J: TRBJ2-7; size: NA; V: TRBV27; length: 14; CDR3: CASSLRDRGHEQYF; DNA: TGTGCCAGCAGCCTCCGGGACAGGGGCCACGAGCAGTACTTC
D: TRBD2; J: TRBJ2-5; size: NA; V: TRBV7-9; length: 15; CDR3: CASSQSAGGQETQYF; DNA: TGTGCCAGCAGCCAGTCGGCGGGGGGACAAGAGACCCAGTACTTC